This T cell receptor (beta chain) derives from a study of T cell responses to AZD1222 COVID-19 vaccine. Study overall: Second-dose recipients at about 4 or about 12 weeks were treated as one pooled group.

Germline assignment: CDR1 SEHNR and CDR2 FQNEAQ (reference sequence). Deletions cut 1 base from V and 0 bases from J, with 18 bases between. CDR3 length equals 19 residues. Study-wide results and caveats: A reported finding is that nearly half of spike-specific TCRs target unmutated variant regions.

Produced via immunoSEQ multiplex PCR; TCRdb's table is partial and in-frame only. Of roughly 21,000 clones in the sample, 82% are singletons; the top ten hold 35% to 45%. As to this clone: Antigen specificity is unknown.

Sequencing used peripheral blood, obtained on day 0 of AZD1222 vaccination. This sequence was found in an adult in good health. V and J are TRBV7-9 and TRBJ2-2, with D possibly being TRBD1 (6 bases). The CDR3 bases are TGTGCCAGCAGCTTAGGGGCCCCGGGACACCTCCCGAACACCGGGGAGCTGTTTTTT. It yields the protein CASSLGAPGHLPNTGELFF.